The present entry profiles one TCR beta chain with its context. The antigen remains undetermined. The record originates from a study of T cell repertoires in cytomegalovirus infection. About the research overall: Well-studied HLA-B-restricted epitopes and recently identified HLA-C-restricted epitopes of CMV were both used in the study. Matching HLA type, along with CMV infection, was indicated by public TCR beta signatures.

The CDR3 extends over 15 amino acids. The junction had 7 bases not matched to a gene; V was cut back by 4 bases and J by 7 bases. Germline loops: CDR1 SGHTA, CDR2 FQGTGA. Each CDR3 protein is one row after TCRdb ran MiXCR on the reads. The sample has approximately 1,000,000 distinct CDR3 sequences, around 32% seen once. Overall study results and limits: Based on cumulative public TCR beta family frequency, carriers of CMV plus the relevant HLA were identified. HLA-C-restricted TCR beta clonotypes specific for CMV led the ex vivo response.

This clonotype originated in a human donor in good health (CMV status not recorded). Some clones in this sample may be carry-over from other donors' samples. This chain connects TRBV7-3 to TRBJ1-6; 7 bases map to TRBD1. The sample was cultured CD8+ T cells from PBMCs, taken from culture after CMV antigen stimulation. The CDR3 region has the DNA TGTGCCAGCAGCTCTACAGGGGCAATCAATTCACCCCTCCACTTT. Amino acid sequence: CASSSTGAINSPLHF.